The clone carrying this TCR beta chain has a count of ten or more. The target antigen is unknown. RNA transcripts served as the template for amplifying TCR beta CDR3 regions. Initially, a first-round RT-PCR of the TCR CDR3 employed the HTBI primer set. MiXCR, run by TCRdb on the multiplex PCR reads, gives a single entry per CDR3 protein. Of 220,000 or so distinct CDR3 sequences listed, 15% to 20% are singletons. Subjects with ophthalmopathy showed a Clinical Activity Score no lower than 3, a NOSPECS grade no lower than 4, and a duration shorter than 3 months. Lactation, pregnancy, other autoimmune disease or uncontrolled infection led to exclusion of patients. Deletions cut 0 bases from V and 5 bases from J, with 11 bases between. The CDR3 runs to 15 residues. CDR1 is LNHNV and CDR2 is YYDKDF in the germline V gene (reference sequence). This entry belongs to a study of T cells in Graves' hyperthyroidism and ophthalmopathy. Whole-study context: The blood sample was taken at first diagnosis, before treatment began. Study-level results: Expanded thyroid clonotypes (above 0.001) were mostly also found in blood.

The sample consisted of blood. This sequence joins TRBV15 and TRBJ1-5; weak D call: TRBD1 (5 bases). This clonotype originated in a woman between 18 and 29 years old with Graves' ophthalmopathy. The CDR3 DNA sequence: TGTGCCACCAGCAGAGATAGGGGACGGGATCAGCCCCAGCATTTT. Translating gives CATSRDRGRDQPQHF.